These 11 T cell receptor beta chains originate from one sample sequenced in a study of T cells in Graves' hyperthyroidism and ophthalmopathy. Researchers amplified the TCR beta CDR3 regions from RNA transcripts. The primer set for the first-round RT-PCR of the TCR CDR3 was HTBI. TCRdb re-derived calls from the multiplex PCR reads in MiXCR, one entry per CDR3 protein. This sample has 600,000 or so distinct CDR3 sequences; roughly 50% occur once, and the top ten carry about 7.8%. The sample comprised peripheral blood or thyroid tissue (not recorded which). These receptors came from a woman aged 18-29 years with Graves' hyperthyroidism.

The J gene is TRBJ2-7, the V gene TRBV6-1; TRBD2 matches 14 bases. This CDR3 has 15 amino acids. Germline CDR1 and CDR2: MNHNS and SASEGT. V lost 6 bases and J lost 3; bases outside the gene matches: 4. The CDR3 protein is CASSGTSGSVYEQYF. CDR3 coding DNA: TGTGCCAGCAGCGGGACTAGCGGGAGTGTCTACGAGCAGTACTTC.

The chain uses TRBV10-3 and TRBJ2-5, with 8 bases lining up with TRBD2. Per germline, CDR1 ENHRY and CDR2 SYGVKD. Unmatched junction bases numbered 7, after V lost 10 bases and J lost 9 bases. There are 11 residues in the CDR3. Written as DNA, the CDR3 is TGTGCCAACGGACGGGAGGGGGCCCAGTACTTC. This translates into CANGREGAQYF.

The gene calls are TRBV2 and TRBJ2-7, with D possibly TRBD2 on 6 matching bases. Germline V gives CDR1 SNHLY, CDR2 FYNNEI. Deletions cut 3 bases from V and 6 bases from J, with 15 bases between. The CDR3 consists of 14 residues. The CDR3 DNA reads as TGTGCCAGCAGTGATATTACTAGCCCCACCGAGCAGTACTTC. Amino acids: CASSDITSPTEQYF.

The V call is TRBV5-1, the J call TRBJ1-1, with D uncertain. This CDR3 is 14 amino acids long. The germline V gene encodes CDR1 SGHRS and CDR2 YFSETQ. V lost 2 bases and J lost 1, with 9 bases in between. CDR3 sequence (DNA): TGCGCCAGCAGCTTTCAGAGAGCGAACACTGAAGCTTTCTTT. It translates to CASSFQRANTEAFF.

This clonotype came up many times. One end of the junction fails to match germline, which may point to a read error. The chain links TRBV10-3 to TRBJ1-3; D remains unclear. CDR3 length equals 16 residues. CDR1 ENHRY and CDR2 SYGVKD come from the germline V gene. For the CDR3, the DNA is TGTGCCAGCAGTTCGGTGCGGCGGTTCTCTGGAAACACCATATATTTT. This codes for CASSSVRRFSGNTIYF.

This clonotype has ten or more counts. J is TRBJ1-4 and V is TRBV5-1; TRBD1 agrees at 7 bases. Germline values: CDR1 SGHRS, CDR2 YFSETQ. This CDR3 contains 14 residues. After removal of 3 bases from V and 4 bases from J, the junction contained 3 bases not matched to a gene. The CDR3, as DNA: TGCGCCAGCAGCTCGGGACAGTTTAATGAAAAACTGTTTTTT. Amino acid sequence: CASSSGQFNEKLFF.

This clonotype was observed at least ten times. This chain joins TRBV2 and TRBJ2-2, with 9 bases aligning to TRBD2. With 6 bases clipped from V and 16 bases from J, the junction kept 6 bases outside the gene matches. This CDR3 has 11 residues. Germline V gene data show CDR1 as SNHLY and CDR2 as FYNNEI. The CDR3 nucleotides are TGTGCCAGCAGGGGACTAGCTACTTGGTTTTTT. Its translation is CASRGLATWFF.

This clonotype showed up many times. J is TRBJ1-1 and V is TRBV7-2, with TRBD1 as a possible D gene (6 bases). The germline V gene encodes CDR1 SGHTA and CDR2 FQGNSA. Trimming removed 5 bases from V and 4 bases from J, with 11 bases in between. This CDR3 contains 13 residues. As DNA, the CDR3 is TGTGCCAGCAGCAACAGGGCCACCACTGAAGCTTTCTTT. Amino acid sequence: CASSNRATTEAFF.

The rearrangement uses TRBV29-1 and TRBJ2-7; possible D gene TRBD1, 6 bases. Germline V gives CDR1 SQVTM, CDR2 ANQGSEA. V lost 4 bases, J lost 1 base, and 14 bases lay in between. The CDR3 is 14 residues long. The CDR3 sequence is CSVVWAGASYEQYF. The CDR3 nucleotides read TGCAGCGTTGTATGGGCAGGGGCTTCCTACGAGCAGTACTTC.

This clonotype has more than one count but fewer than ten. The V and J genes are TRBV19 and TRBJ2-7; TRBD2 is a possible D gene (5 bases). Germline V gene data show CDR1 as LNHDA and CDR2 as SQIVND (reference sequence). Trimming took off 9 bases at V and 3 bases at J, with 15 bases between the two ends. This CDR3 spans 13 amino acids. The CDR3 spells CARKGVSSYEQYF. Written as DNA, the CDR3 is TGTGCCAGGAAGGGAGTATCCAGCTACGAGCAGTACTTC.

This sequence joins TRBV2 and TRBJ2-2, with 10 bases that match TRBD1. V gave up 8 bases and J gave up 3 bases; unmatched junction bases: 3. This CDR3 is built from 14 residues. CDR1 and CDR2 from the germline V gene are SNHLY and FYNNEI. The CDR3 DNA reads TGTGCCAGCGCCGGGACAGGGGACACCGGGGAGCTGTTTTTT. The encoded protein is CASAGTGDTGELFF. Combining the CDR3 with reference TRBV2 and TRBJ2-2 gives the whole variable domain EPEVTQTPSHQVTQMGQEVILRCVPISNHLYFYWYRQILGQKVEFLVSFYNNEISEKSEIFDDQFSVERPDGSNFTLKIRSTKLEDSAMYFCASAGTGDTGELFFGEGSRLTVL.